This T cell receptor (beta chain) was sequenced during a study of shared clonotypes between healthy human individuals. Worth noting for this clone: Its antigen is currently unknown.

The assay was carried out at the deep level. Each subset's genomic DNA was split evenly across several immunoSEQ plates. The table came from immunoSEQ multiplex PCR; TCRdb's copy has only in-frame clones and leaves some out. Of 450,000 to 500,000 clones listed, approximately 80% were seen once; the top ten hold 12%. Trimming removed 1 base at V and 9 bases at J, with 13 bases between. Germline V CDR1 and CDR2: MDHEN, SYDVKM. The CDR3 length is 14 residues. Findings and limits, study-wide: Few donors limited the genetic and exposure-history diversity represented.

Those who donated were healthy HIV-negative adults, with no recent acute infections or vaccinations reported. The rearrangement uses TRBV28 and TRBJ1-5; D is possibly TRBD1 (5 bases). The specimen sequenced was PBMCs. The receptor was derived from a woman between 35 and 50 years old in good health. Some clones in this sample may be carry-over from other donors' samples. CDR3 DNA: TGTGCCAGCAGTTTATTGGGGCCCCCGTTGCCCCAGCATTTT. Translation: CASSLLGPPLPQHF. The entire variable domain, with the rest obtained from reference TRBV28 and TRBJ1-5, is as follows: DVKVTQSSRYLVKRTGEKVFLECVQDMDHENMFWYRQDPGLGLRLIYFSYDVKMKEKGDIPEGYSVSREKKERFSLILESASTNQTSMYLCASSLLGPPLPQHFGDGTRLSIL.